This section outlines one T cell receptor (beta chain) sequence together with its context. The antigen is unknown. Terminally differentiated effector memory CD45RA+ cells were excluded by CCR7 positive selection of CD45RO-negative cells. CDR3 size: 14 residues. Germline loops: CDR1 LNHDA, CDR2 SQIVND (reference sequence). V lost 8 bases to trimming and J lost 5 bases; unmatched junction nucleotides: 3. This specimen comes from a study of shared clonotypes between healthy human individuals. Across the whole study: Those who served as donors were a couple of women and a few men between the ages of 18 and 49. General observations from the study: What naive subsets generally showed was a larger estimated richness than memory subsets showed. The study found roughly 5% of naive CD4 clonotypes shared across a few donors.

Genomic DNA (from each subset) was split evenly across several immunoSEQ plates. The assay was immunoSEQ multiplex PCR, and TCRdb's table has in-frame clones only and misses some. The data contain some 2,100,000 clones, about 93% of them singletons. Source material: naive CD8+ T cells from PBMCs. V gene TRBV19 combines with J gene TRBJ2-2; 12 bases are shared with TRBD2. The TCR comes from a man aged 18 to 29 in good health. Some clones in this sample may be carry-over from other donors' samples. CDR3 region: CASRLAGVTGELFF. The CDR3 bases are TGTGCCAGTCGACTAGCGGGAGTTACCGGGGAGCTGTTTTTT.